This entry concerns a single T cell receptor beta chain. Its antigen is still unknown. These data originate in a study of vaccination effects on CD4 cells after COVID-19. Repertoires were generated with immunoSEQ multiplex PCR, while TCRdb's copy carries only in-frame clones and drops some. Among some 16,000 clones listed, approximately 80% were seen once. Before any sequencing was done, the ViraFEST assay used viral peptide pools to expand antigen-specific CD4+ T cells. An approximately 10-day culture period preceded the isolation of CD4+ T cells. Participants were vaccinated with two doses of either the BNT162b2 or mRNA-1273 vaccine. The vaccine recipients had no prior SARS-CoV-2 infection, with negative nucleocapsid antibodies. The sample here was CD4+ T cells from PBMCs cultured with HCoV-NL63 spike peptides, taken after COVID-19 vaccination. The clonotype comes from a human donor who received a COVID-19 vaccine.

The CDR3 sequence is CASSSSQGANEQFF. The CDR3 region has the DNA TGTGCCAGCAGTTCTTCTCAGGGGGCGAATGAGCAGTTCTTC. The genes are TRBV28 and TRBJ2-1, with 8 bases identical to TRBD1. This CDR3 is built from 14 residues. Trimming cost V 4 bases and J 7 bases; bases outside gene matches: 6. Germline V gene sequence: CDR1 MDHEN, CDR2 SYDVKM.